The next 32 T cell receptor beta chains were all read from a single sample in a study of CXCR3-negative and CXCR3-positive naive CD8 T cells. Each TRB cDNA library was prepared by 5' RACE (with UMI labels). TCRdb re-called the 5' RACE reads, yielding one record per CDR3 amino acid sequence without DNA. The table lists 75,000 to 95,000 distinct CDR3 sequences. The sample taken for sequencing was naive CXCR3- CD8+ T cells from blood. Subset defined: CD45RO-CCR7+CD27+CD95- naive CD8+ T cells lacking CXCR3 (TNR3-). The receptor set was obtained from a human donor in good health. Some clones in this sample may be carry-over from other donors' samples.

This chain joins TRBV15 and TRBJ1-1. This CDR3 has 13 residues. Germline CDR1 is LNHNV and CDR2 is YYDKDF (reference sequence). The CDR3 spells CATSRLKNTEAFF. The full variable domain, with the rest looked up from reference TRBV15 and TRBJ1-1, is DAMVIQNPRYQVTQFGKPVTLSCSQTLNHNVMYWYQQKSSQAPKLLFHYYDKDFNNEADTPDNFQSRRPNTSFCFLDIRSPGLGDTAMYLCATSRLKNTEAFFGQGTRLTVV.

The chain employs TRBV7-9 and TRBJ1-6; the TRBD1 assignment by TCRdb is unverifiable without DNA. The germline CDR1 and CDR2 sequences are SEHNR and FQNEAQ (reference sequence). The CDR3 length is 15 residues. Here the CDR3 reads CASSSDRGPNSPLHF.

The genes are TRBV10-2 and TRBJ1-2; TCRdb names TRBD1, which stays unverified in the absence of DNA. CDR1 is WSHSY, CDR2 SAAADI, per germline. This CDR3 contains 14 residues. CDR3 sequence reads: CASSDGGGIDGYTF.

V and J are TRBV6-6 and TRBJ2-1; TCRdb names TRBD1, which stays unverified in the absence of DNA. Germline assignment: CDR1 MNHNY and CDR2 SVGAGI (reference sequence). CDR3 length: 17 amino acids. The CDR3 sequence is CASSYVLDTDSYNEQFF.

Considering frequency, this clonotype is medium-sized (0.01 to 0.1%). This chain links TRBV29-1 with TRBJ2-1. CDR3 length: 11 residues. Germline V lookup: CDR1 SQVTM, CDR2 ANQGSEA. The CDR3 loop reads CSVVGNNEQFF.

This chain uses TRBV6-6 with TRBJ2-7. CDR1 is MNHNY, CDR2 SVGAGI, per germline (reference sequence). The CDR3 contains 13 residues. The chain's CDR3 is CASSFSNSYEQYF.

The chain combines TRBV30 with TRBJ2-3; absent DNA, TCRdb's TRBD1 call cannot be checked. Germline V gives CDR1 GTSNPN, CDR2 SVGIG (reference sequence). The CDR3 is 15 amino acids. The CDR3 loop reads CAWNLGQGRTDTQYF.

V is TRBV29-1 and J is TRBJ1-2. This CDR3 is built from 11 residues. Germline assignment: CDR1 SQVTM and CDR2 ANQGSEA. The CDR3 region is CSVELHNGYTF.

CDR3 sequence: CASSPLPGSETQYF. The chain couples TRBV7-3 to TRBJ2-5; TCRdb names TRBD1, which stays unverified in the absence of DNA. The CDR3 runs to 14 residues. Germline-derived CDR1 and CDR2 are SGHTA and FQGTGA.

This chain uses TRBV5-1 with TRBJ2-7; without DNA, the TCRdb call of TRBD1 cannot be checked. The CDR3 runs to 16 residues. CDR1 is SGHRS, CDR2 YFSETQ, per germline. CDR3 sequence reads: CASSLDRPGGGNEQYF.

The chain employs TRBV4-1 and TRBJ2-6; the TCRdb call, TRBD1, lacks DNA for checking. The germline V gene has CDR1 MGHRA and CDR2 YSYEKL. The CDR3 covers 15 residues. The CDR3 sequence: CASSTGGSGANVLTF.

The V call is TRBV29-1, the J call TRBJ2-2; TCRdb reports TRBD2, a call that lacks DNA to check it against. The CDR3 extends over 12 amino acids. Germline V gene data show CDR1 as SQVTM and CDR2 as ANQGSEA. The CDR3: CSVQSGIGELFF.

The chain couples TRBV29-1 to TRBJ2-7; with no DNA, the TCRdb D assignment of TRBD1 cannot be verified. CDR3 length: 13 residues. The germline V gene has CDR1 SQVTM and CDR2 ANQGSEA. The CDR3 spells CSVAGQGTYEQYF.

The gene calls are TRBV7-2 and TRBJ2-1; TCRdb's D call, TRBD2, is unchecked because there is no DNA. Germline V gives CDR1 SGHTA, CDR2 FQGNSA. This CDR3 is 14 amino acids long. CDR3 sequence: CASTNGPFGNEQFF.

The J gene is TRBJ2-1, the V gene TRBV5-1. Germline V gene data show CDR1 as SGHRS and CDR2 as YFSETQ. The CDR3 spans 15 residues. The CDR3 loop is CASSLASRQLDEQFF.

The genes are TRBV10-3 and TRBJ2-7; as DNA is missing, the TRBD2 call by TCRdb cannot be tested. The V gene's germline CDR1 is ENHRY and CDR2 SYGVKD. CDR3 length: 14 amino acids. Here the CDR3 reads CAISDGSGPYEQYF.

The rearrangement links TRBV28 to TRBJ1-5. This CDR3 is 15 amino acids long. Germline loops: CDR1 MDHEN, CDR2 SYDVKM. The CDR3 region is CASSLPGLSNQPQHF.

The CDR3 protein is CASSGGRSSYNEQFF. This chain connects TRBV7-9 to TRBJ2-1. This CDR3 is 15 amino acids long. Germline V CDR1 and CDR2: SEHNR, FQNEAQ (reference sequence).

Here the CDR3 reads CSVDGNDYGYTF. J is TRBJ1-2 and V is TRBV29-1. Germline lookup yields CDR1 SQVTM and CDR2 ANQGSEA. The CDR3 sequence is 12 residues long.

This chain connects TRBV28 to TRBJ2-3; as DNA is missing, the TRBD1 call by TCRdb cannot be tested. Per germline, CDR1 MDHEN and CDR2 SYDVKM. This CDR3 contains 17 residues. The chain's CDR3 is CASSFPDRGSNTDTQYF.

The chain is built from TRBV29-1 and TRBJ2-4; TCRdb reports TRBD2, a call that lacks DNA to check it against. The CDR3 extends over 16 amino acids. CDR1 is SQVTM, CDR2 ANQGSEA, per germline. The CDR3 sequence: CSVVPWDSQAKNIQYF.

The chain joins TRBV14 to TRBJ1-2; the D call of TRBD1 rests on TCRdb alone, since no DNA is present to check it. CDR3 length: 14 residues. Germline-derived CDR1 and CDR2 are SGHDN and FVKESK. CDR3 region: CASSPLEAPESYTF.

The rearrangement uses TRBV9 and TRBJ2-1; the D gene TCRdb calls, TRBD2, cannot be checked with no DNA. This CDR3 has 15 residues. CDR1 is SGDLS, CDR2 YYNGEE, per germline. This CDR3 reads CASSVGSGGAVEQFF.

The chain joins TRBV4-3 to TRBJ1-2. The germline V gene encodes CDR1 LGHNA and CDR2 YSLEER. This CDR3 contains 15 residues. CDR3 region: CASSQDIAGKNGYTF.

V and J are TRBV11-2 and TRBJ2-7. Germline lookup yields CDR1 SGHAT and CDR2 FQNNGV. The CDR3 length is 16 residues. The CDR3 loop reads CASSLELAGVPYEQYF.

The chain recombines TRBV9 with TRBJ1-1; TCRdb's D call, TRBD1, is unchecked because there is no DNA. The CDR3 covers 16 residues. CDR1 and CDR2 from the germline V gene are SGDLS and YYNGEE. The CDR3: CASSVDQGAGRTEAFF.

The CDR3 sequence: CSVVDRGYQETQYF. The rearrangement joins TRBV29-1 to TRBJ2-5; TCRdb picks TRBD1, but there is no DNA to check that call. In germline, CDR1 is SQVTM, CDR2 ANQGSEA. This CDR3 spans 14 amino acids.

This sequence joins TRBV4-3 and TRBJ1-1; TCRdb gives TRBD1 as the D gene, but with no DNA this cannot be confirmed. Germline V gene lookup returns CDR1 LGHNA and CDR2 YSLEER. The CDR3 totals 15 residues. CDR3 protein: CASSLDRLLNTEAFF.

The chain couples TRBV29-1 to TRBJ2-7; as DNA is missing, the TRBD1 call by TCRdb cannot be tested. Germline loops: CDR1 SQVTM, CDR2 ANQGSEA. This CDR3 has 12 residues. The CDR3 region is CSVEGRSYEQYF.

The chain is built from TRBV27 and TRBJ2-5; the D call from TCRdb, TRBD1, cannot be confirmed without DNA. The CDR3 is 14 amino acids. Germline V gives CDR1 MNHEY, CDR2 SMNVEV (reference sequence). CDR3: CASSFTGGEETQYF.

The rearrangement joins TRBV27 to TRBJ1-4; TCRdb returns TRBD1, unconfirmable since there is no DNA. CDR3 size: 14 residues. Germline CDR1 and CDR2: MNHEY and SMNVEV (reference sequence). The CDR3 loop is CASSPDRENEKLFF.

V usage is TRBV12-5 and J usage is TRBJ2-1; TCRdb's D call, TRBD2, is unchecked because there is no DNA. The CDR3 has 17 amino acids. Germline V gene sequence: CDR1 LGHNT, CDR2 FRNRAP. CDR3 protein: CASGSTLQAGRSREQFF.